At least ten counts were recorded for the clone carrying this T cell receptor (beta chain). The source of the sample is a study of blood T cells in healthy people across ages. A second roughly 6 to 11 cycle PCR used barcoded and J-beta primers. TCRdb used MiXCR to reprocess the 5' RACE reads, holding one entry per CDR3 protein. Here the sample spans 630,000 or so distinct CDR3 sequences, approximately 30% being singletons. The TCR sequence derives from a woman over 75 in good health. Sequenced input: blood.

This chain's CDR3 is CASSQVAGGGTDTQYF. DNA for the CDR3: TGTGCCAGCAGCCAAGTGGCTGGGGGGGGCACAGATACGCAGTATTTT. The chain uses TRBV4-2 and TRBJ2-3, with 7 bases that match TRBD2. This CDR3 contains 16 residues. Germline V gene data show CDR1 as LGHNA and CDR2 as YNFKEQ. The junction had 5 bases not matched to a gene; V was cut back by 1 base and J by 1 base.